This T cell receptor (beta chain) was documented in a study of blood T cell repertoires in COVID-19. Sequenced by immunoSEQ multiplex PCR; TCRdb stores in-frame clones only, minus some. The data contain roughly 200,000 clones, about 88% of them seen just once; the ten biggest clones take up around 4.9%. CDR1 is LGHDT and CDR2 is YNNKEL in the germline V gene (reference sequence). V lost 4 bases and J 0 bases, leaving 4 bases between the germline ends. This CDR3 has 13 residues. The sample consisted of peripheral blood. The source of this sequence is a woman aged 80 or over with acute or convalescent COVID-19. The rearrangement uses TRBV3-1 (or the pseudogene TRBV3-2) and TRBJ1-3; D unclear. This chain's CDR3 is CASSLNSGNTIYF. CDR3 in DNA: TGTGCCAGCAGCCTCAACTCTGGAAACACCATATATTTT.